A single sample is the source of the 23 T cell receptor beta chains below, sequenced in a study of blood T cell repertoires in COVID-19. TCRdb's copy holds only in-frame clones and misses some; the assay was immunoSEQ multiplex PCR. The table shows about 110,000 clones, with roughly four fifths occurring only once. Sequencing was performed on peripheral blood. The source of these receptors is a man older than 75 with COVID-19, enrolled during active disease.

Ten or more counts support this clone. The chain is built from TRBV6-5 and TRBJ1-6, with TRBD1 matching 7 bases. V was pared by 0 bases and J by 7 bases, with 6 bases of the junction left unmatched. From germline, CDR1 is MNHEY and CDR2 SVGAGI. The CDR3 contains 16 residues. CDR3 bases: TGTGCCAGCAGTTACTCACAGGGGACGGCCAATTCACCCCTCCACTTT. Its protein is CASSYSQGTANSPLHF.

This clone was counted between two and nine times. The gene calls are TRBV5-1 and TRBJ2-1, with D tentatively TRBD1 (5 bases). V was cut by 2 bases and J by 4 bases, with 7 bases left in between. Germline lookup yields CDR1 SGHRS and CDR2 YFSETQ. The CDR3 has 13 residues. The CDR3 DNA is TGCGCCAGCAGCTTACAGGCTTACAATGAGCAGTTCTTC. Translating gives CASSLQAYNEQFF.

This chain joins TRBV12-3 or TRBV12-4 and TRBJ2-1; TRBD1 is a possible D gene (6 bases). V was shortened by 8 bases and J by 7 bases, with 15 bases between the two germline ends. The CDR3 spans 13 residues. CDR3 sequence reads: CASLWGRQNEQFF. The DNA of the CDR3 is TGTGCCAGCCTATGGGGGCGGCAAAATGAGCAGTTCTTC.

The V call is TRBV7-8, the J call TRBJ2-5; 10 nucleotides match TRBD2. V lost 3 bases and J lost 3; bases outside the gene matches: 7. The CDR3 sequence is 16 residues long. The germline V gene has CDR1 SGHVS and CDR2 FQNEAQ. The CDR3 loop is CASSFSSGRAEETQYF. As DNA, the CDR3 is TGTGCCAGCAGCTTCAGCAGCGGGAGGGCCGAAGAGACCCAGTACTTC.

The chain combines TRBV28 with TRBJ2-7, with 10 bases identical to TRBD2. V gave up 0 bases and J gave up 1 base; unmatched junction bases: 3. This CDR3 has 16 residues. CDR1 is MDHEN and CDR2 is SYDVKM in the germline V gene. The CDR3 bases are TGTGCCAGCAGTTTATGGGCGACTAGCGGGTCCTACGAGCAGTACTTC. As protein: CASSLWATSGSYEQYF.

V and J are TRBV7-9 and TRBJ2-5; 8 bases align to TRBD1. Germline CDR1 and CDR2: SEHNR and FQNEAQ (reference sequence). J gave up 2 bases and V 3 bases, and 8 bases lay outside the gene matches. CDR3 size: 16 residues. CDR3 sequence reads: CASSLGDRGGQETQYF. CDR3 nucleotide sequence: TGTGCCAGCAGCTTGGGAGACAGGGGCGGACAAGAGACCCAGTACTTC.

The chain carries TRBV10-3 and TRBJ2-2; 9 bases fit TRBD1. There are 16 residues in the CDR3. J lost 3 bases, V lost 3 bases, and 5 bases had no gene match. Germline-derived CDR1 and CDR2 are ENHRY and SYGVKD. The CDR3 here is CAISETGGADTGELFF. In DNA form, the CDR3 reads TGTGCCATCAGTGAAACAGGGGGCGCCGACACCGGGGAGCTGTTTTTT.

This clone was seen a handful of times. The gene calls are TRBV6-5 and TRBJ2-3; D is ambiguous. This CDR3 contains 13 residues. Trimming stripped 5 bases from V and 1 base from J, with 7 bases between. Germline CDR1 reads MNHEY; CDR2 reads SVGAGI. CDR3 sequence reads: CASSPLGTDTQYF. In DNA, the CDR3 is TGTGCCAGCAGTCCCCTAGGCACAGATACGCAGTATTTT.

The genes are TRBV19 and TRBJ1-1, with D possibly being TRBD1 (5 bases). CDR1 and CDR2 from the germline V gene are LNHDA and SQIVND (reference sequence). The CDR3 contains 14 residues. The V and J ends lost 3 bases and 0 bases respectively, with 8 bases between them. CDR3 nucleotides: TGTGCCAGTAGTATTGGACAATTGAACACTGAAGCTTTCTTT. This gives the protein CASSIGQLNTEAFF.

The rearrangement links TRBV5-6 to TRBJ1-5, with TRBD1 matching 7 bases. CDR1 and CDR2 (germline): SGHDT, YYEEEE. The CDR3 contains 15 residues. V lost 3 bases, J lost 12 bases, and 15 bases stayed unmatched. CDR3 residues: CASSSTDRDPQHQHF. CDR3 nucleotide sequence: TGTGCCAGCAGCTCGACCGACAGGGACCCACAACACCAGCATTTT.

The chain couples TRBV29-1 to TRBJ2-1, with TRBD1 identical over 10 bases. J gave up 8 bases and V 8 bases, and 12 bases lay outside the gene matches. Per germline, CDR1 SQVTM and CDR2 ANQGSEA. The CDR3 has 14 residues. CDR3 nucleotide sequence: TGCAGCCTTCATCTCCGGGACAGGGGTTATGAGCAGTTCTTC. Protein: CSLHLRDRGYEQFF.

The chain couples TRBV7-3 to TRBJ2-2; 13 bases align to TRBD2. The CDR3 totals 16 residues. V shed 5 bases, J shed 6 bases, and the junction held 6 bases outside the gene matches. Germline CDR1 reads SGHTA; CDR2 reads FQGTGA. In DNA form, the CDR3 reads TGTGCCAGCAGCAGGACTAGCGGGAGAGAGGCCGGGGAGCTGTTTTTT. It specifies CASSRTSGREAGELFF. The variable domain in full, completed from reference TRBV7-3 and TRBJ2-2, reads GAGVSQTPSNKVTEKGKYVELRCDPISGHTALYWYRQSLGQGPEFLIYFQGTGAADDSGLPNDRFFAVRPEGSVSTLKIQRTERGDSAVYLCASSRTSGREAGELFFGEGSRLTVL.

The CDR3 reads CASSQEFPNRGRTGELFF. DNA of the CDR3: TGTGCCAGCAGCCAAGAATTTCCCAATCGAGGAAGGACCGGGGAGCTGTTTTTT. This chain links TRBV14 with TRBJ2-2; D is ambiguous. CDR1 SGHDN and CDR2 FVKESK come from the germline V gene. V lost 0 bases to trimming and J lost 5 bases, with 19 bases between them. The length of the CDR3 is 18 residues.

This clone was observed a handful of times. CDR3 in amino acids: CASNDRGRGNTEAFF. CDR3 nucleotide sequence: TGTGCCAGTAATGACAGGGGCCGGGGGAACACTGAAGCTTTCTTT. This chain joins TRBV19 and TRBJ1-1, with 8 bases that match TRBD1. The CDR3 has 15 amino acids. The ends lost 7 bases at V and 1 base at J; junction bases unmatched: 8. Germline values: CDR1 LNHDA, CDR2 SQIVND (reference sequence).

The CDR3 nucleotides are TGTGCCAGCTCGCTAATTGGCACTGAAGCTTTCTTT. This encodes CASSLIGTEAFF. The chain employs TRBV18 and TRBJ1-1; D gene ambiguous. The germline V gene encodes CDR1 KGHSH and CDR2 LQKENI. V gave up 6 bases and J gave up 4 bases, with 9 bases separating them. The CDR3 totals 12 residues.

This clone came up a few times. The chain employs TRBV7-9 and TRBJ2-1, with D hard to call. The CDR3 extends over 16 amino acids. The germline V gene has CDR1 SEHNR and CDR2 FQNEAQ (reference sequence). Trimming took off 3 bases at V and 1 base at J, with 13 bases between the two ends. CDR3 in DNA: TGTGCCAGCAGCTTCCCCACTATCCGTTCCTACAATGAGCAGTTCTTC. This gives the protein CASSFPTIRSYNEQFF.

This clone was seen just once. CDR3 amino acids: CASSLEGGVDNSPLHF. Written as DNA, the CDR3 is TGTGCCAGCAGCTTGGAGGGGGGGGTTGATAATTCACCCCTCCACTTT. The chain combines TRBV5-6 with TRBJ1-6, with D tentatively TRBD1 (6 bases). V was trimmed by 0 bases and J by 5 bases, leaving 12 bases between them. The germline V gene encodes CDR1 SGHDT and CDR2 YYEEEE. The CDR3 spans 16 residues.

The J gene is TRBJ2-1, the V gene TRBV24-1, with D maybe TRBD1 (6 bases). Per the germline V gene, CDR1 is KGHDR and CDR2 is SFDVKD. There are 17 residues in the CDR3. The germline V and J ends were trimmed by 2 bases and 2 bases, with 15 bases remaining between them. The CDR3, as DNA: TGTGCCACCAGTGATTGGGGGACAAAAGGCCCCTACAATGAGCAGTTCTTC. It codes for CATSDWGTKGPYNEQFF.

The chain carries TRBV4-1 and TRBJ2-1; D might be TRBD1 (5 bases). CDR3 length equals 18 residues. CDR1 and CDR2 from the germline V gene are MGHRA and YSYEKL. With 4 bases removed from V and 0 bases from J, the gap between germline ends came to 19 bases. Here the CDR3 reads CASSPRNQGFDSYNEQFF. CDR3 DNA sequence: TGCGCCAGCAGCCCCCGGAACCAGGGCTTCGACTCCTACAATGAGCAGTTCTTC.

This clone was recorded once. The chain joins TRBV5-1 to TRBJ1-2, with D maybe TRBD1 (5 bases). This CDR3 is 13 amino acids long. The V end was cut by 0 bases, the J end by 7 bases, with 10 bases between. Germline CDR1 and CDR2: SGHRS and YFSETQ. The CDR3 here is CASSLDRGSGYTF. DNA of the CDR3: TGCGCCAGCAGCTTGGACCGGGGGAGTGGCTACACCTTC.

This clone was counted a few times. V usage is TRBV5-1 and J usage is TRBJ1-2, with TRBD1 matching 7 bases. The CDR3 consists of 13 residues. V shed 3 bases and J 4 bases; nucleotides not matched to a gene: 3. Per the germline V gene, CDR1 is SGHRS and CDR2 is YFSETQ. CDR3 loop: CASSSDRSYGYTF. The CDR3 DNA sequence: TGCGCCAGCAGCTCGGACAGGAGCTATGGCTACACCTTC.

The chain's CDR3 is CASSPTRTYNEQFF. CDR3 nucleotide sequence: TGTGCCAGCTCACCGACTAGAACCTACAATGAGCAGTTCTTC. The chain couples TRBV18 to TRBJ2-1, with D maybe TRBD2 (6 bases). This CDR3 region has 14 residues. Trimming shortened V by 3 bases and J by 2 bases, and 8 bases separated the two germline ends. Germline CDR1 reads KGHSH; CDR2 reads LQKENI.

The chain combines TRBV7-2 with TRBJ2-2; the match to TRBD1 covers 8 bases. The CDR3 is 15 residues long. V lost 3 bases, J lost 2 bases, and 2 bases stayed unmatched. CDR1 and CDR2 (germline): SGHTA, FQGNSA. CDR3 in amino acids: CASSFQGANTGELFF. CDR3 DNA: TGTGCCAGCAGCTTCCAGGGGGCCAACACCGGGGAGCTGTTTTTT.